The sequence of this T cell receptor (beta chain) was determined in a study of blood T cell repertoires in COVID-19. Study-level background: T cells, B-cell-depleted T cells, or PBMCs supplied cDNA or gDNA.

Germline V CDR1 and CDR2: LGHNT, FRNRAP. Trimming removed 6 bases at V and 1 base at J, with 17 bases between. The CDR3 totals 16 residues. Original handling: Cell counts per sample came from amplifying reference gene primers. Only in-frame clones appear in the TCRdb table, and some are missing; sequencing was by immunoSEQ multiplex PCR. V and J calls and clone size are those listed in that table; D and trimming were worked out from the DNA. Of fewer than 180,000 clones listed, roughly 80% are singletons. This chain uses TRBV12-5 with TRBJ2-3; perhaps TRBD2 as D (6 bases). The source material was peripheral blood. The clonotype comes from a man between 65 and 85 years old with acute or convalescent COVID-19. CDR3 loop: CASGRPPGAGTDTQYF. The CDR3 DNA is TGTGCTAGTGGCAGGCCCCCGGGAGCGGGCACAGATACGCAGTATTTT.